Below are 30 T cell receptor beta chains sequenced from a single sample in a study of tissue T cells after allogeneic stem cell transplantation. Measured with immunoSEQ multiplex PCR; TCRdb has only the in-frame clones, and not every one. The sample shows about 42,000 clones, more than 90% of them seen only once. This material consisted of blood, taken before transplantation. The receptors were gathered from a woman between 40 and 69 years old who later had graft-versus-host disease after an allogeneic stem cell transplant.

This chain uses TRBV7-9 with TRBJ2-7; TRBD2 agrees at 9 bases. CDR1 SEHNR and CDR2 FQNEAQ come from the germline V gene (reference sequence). V lost 5 bases to trimming and J lost 5 bases; unmatched junction nucleotides: 16. This CDR3 comprises 17 residues. As DNA, the CDR3 is TGTGCCAGCAGCGCCCCCCCTCGGCTAGCGGGAAGCCACGAGCAGTACTTC. Translated: CASSAPPRLAGSHEQYF.

V is TRBV9 and J is TRBJ2-1, with D maybe TRBD2 (6 bases). With 1 base removed from V and 8 bases from J, the gap between germline ends came to 10 bases. The CDR3 is 13 residues long. Looked up from germline, CDR1 is SGDLS and CDR2 is YYNGEE. As DNA, the CDR3 is TGTGCCAGCAGCGTAACGGGAGTCCATGAGCAGTTCTTC. It encodes CASSVTGVHEQFF. Complete variable domain (other parts from reference TRBV9 and TRBJ2-1): DSGVTQTPKHLITATGQRVTLRCSPRSGDLSVYWYQQSLDQGLQFLIQYYNGEERAKGNILERFSAQQFPDLHSELNLSSLELGDSALYFCASSVTGVHEQFFGPGTRLTVL.

Concerning this clone itself: The identical CDR3 is also encoded by other nucleotide sequences in the sample. J is TRBJ2-1 and V is TRBV5-1; possible D gene TRBD2, 5 bases. The CDR3 loop spans 15 amino acids. CDR1 and CDR2 from the germline V gene are SGHRS and YFSETQ. With 4 bases removed from V and 0 bases from J, the gap between germline ends came to 11 bases. CDR3 loop: CASSLSGSSYNEQFF. The CDR3 DNA reads TGCGCCAGCAGCCTTTCGGGGAGCTCCTACAATGAGCAGTTCTTC. Full variable domain (rest looked up from reference TRBV5-1 and TRBJ2-1): KAGVTQTPRYLIKTRGQQVTLSCSPISGHRSVSWYQQTPGQGLQFLFEYFSETQRNKGNFPGRFSGRQFSNSRSEMNVSTLELGDSALYLCASSLSGSSYNEQFFGPGTRLTVL.

The J gene is TRBJ2-7, the V gene TRBV4-1; D gene uncertain. The CDR3 contains 15 residues. The V gene lost 2 bases and the J gene lost 2 bases, with 13 bases spanning the gap. CDR1 is MGHRA and CDR2 is YSYEKL in the germline V gene. In DNA form, the CDR3 reads TGCGCCAGCAGCCAATCATGGCAGTCCCCCTACGAGCAGTACTTC. Translation: CASSQSWQSPYEQYF.

The J gene is TRBJ1-3, the V gene TRBV4-3; no definite D call. This CDR3 is 16 amino acids long. Trimming stripped 4 bases from V and 0 bases from J, with 13 bases between. The germline CDR1 and CDR2 sequences are LGHNA and YSLEER. The CDR3 reads CASSRWAESSGNTIYF. For the CDR3, the DNA is TGCGCCAGCAGCCGGTGGGCAGAATCCTCTGGAAACACCATATATTTT.

The J gene is TRBJ2-5, the V gene TRBV2; D gene unclear. The germline CDR1 and CDR2 sequences are SNHLY and FYNNEI. CDR3 length: 13 residues. The V end lost 6 bases, the J end lost 4 bases, and 12 bases lay between the germline ends. The CDR3 nucleotides are TGTGCCAGCAGACGGACGAATCCAGAGACCCAGTACTTC. Encoded protein: CASRRTNPETQYF. Full variable domain (remainder filled in from reference TRBV2 and TRBJ2-5): EPEVTQTPSHQVTQMGQEVILRCVPISNHLYFYWYRQILGQKVEFLVSFYNNEISEKSEIFDDQFSVERPDGSNFTLKIRSTKLEDSAMYFCASRRTNPETQYFGPGTRLLVL.

The chain couples TRBV18 to TRBJ2-7; D not certain. V lost 2 bases and J lost 0, with 11 bases in between. Germline V lookup: CDR1 KGHSH, CDR2 LQKENI. The CDR3 loop spans 15 amino acids. This CDR3 reads CASSPGAASSYEQYF. DNA of the CDR3: TGTGCCAGCTCACCAGGCGCAGCTAGCTCCTACGAGCAGTACTTC.

The CDR3 DNA reads as TGTGCCAGCACCTCACGACAGAAGAACACTGAAGCTTTCTTT. Its protein is CASTSRQKNTEAFF. The chain couples TRBV27 to TRBJ1-1, with D perhaps TRBD1 (5 bases). The ends were cut back, 7 bases at V and 1 base at J, with 13 bases in the middle. From germline, CDR1 is MNHEY and CDR2 SMNVEV (reference sequence). The CDR3 length is 14 residues.

The chain links TRBV5-4 to TRBJ2-1; D call uncertain. V lost 7 bases to trimming and J lost 4 bases, with 6 bases between them. The germline V gene encodes CDR1 SGHNT and CDR2 YYREEE (reference sequence). There are 11 residues in the CDR3. CDR3 DNA sequence: TGTGCCAGCGAAAGGTACAATGAGCAGTTCTTC. It yields the protein CASERYNEQFF.

The V call is TRBV30, the J call TRBJ2-2; 9 bases map to TRBD1. V lost 3 bases, J lost 8 bases, and 4 bases stayed unmatched. This CDR3 comprises 13 residues. Germline CDR1 reads GTSNPN; CDR2 reads SVGIG (reference sequence). The CDR3 protein is CAWRPQGAGELFF. The DNA for the CDR3 is TGTGCCTGGAGACCACAGGGGGCAGGGGAGCTGTTTTTT. Combining the CDR3 with reference TRBV30 and TRBJ2-2 gives the whole variable domain SQTIHQWPATLVQPVGSPLSLECTVEGTSNPNLYWYRQAAGRGLQLLFYSVGIGQISSEVPQNLSASRPQDRQFILSSKKLLLSDSGFYLCAWRPQGAGELFFGEGSRLTVL.

The chain uses TRBV2 and TRBJ2-7; unclear D gene. V was trimmed by 6 bases and J by 4 bases, leaving 10 bases between them. Germline loops: CDR1 SNHLY, CDR2 FYNNEI. The CDR3 contains 12 residues. The CDR3: CASRSPAYEQYF. CDR3 DNA sequence: TGTGCCAGCAGGAGCCCAGCTTACGAGCAGTACTTC. The variable domain in full, with the rest retrieved from reference TRBV2 and TRBJ2-7, is EPEVTQTPSHQVTQMGQEVILRCVPISNHLYFYWYRQILGQKVEFLVSFYNNEISEKSEIFDDQFSVERPDGSNFTLKIRSTKLEDSAMYFCASRSPAYEQYFGPGTRLTVT.

The J gene is TRBJ2-7, the V gene TRBV15; 7 bases agree with TRBD2. The CDR3 is 14 amino acids. Germline trimming cut 5 bases from V and 4 bases from J; bases unmatched to any gene: 8. Germline lookup yields CDR1 LNHNV and CDR2 YYDKDF (reference sequence). The CDR3 bases are TGTGCCACCAGCGCGGGGGTAGGGGTGTACGAGCAGTACTTC. It is translated as CATSAGVGVYEQYF.

The gene calls are TRBV13 and TRBJ2-2; D possibly matches TRBD1 or TRBD2 (5 bases each). The CDR3 covers 17 residues. The germline V gene encodes CDR1 PRHDT and CDR2 FYEKMQ (reference sequence). Trimming cost V 3 bases and J 7 bases, with 21 bases left between them. The CDR3 loop is CASSLGLAGPRNGELFF. In DNA form, the CDR3 reads TGTGCCAGCAGCTTGGGGCTAGCCGGGCCGAGGAACGGGGAGCTGTTTTTT.

The V gene is TRBV27, the J gene TRBJ1-5, with TRBD1 identical over 7 bases. This CDR3 comprises 14 residues. With 3 bases clipped from V and 4 bases from J, the junction kept 3 bases outside the gene matches. The germline V gene has CDR1 MNHEY and CDR2 SMNVEV (reference sequence). CDR3 region: CASSLGTVNQPQHF. The CDR3 coding sequence is TGTGCCAGCAGTTTGGGGACAGTAAATCAGCCCCAGCATTTT.

The CDR3 sequence is CASSLGGTDTQYF. The CDR3 DNA follows: TGTGCCAGCAGCCTAGGGGGGACAGATACGCAGTATTTT. The J gene is TRBJ2-3, the V gene TRBV28; D might be TRBD1 or TRBD2, each matching 6 bases. This CDR3 comprises 13 residues. The V and J ends lost 6 bases and 3 bases respectively, with 10 bases between them. Germline assignment: CDR1 MDHEN and CDR2 SYDVKM.

The chain combines TRBV7-8 with TRBJ2-2, with 10 bases that match TRBD2. This CDR3 is built from 16 residues. Germline loops: CDR1 SGHVS, CDR2 FQNEAQ. V was clipped by 2 bases and J by 8 bases; unmatched bases: 8. The CDR3 spells CASSLNWGLARGELFF. The CDR3 nucleotides read TGTGCCAGCAGCTTAAATTGGGGACTAGCGAGAGGGGAGCTGTTTTTT.

This clone was observed a single time. V usage is TRBV7-2 and J usage is TRBJ2-5; D unclear. The CDR3 contains 14 residues. The germline V and J ends were trimmed by 2 bases and 5 bases, with 12 bases remaining between them. CDR1 is SGHTA and CDR2 is FQGNSA in the germline V gene. As DNA, the CDR3 is TGTGCCAGCAGCTTAATGAAAGTTACGGAGACCCAGTACTTC. Translation gives CASSLMKVTETQYF.

The gene calls are TRBV27 and TRBJ1-2; possible D gene TRBD1, 6 bases. The CDR3 consists of 15 residues. In germline, CDR1 is MNHEY, CDR2 SMNVEV (reference sequence). V was pared by 4 bases and J by 0 bases, with 12 bases between. The CDR3 DNA reads as TGTGCCAGCAGTTCCTCGACAGGCTCTAACTATGGCTACACCTTC. Its translation is CASSSSTGSNYGYTF.

This sequence joins TRBV18 and TRBJ2-1; 9 nucleotides align to TRBD2. CDR1 and CDR2 (germline): KGHSH, LQKENI. Losses at the gene ends were 3 bases for V and 9 bases for J; bases not matched to a gene: 3. CDR3 length equals 13 residues. DNA for the CDR3: TGTGCCAGCTCACCCCTAGCGGGAAGTGAGCAGTTCTTC. As protein: CASSPLAGSEQFF.

The chain joins TRBV24-1 to TRBJ2-3; TRBD1 is a possible D gene (5 bases). Germline CDR1 reads KGHDR; CDR2 reads SFDVKD. This CDR3 has 12 amino acids. V gave up 7 bases and J gave up 6 bases, with 10 bases separating them. Here the CDR3 DNA reads TGTGCCACCAGCCCCTCAGGGGATACGCAGTATTTT. This translates into CATSPSGDTQYF.

The chain links TRBV20-1 to TRBJ2-7; possibly TRBD2 for D (5 bases). There are 9 residues in the CDR3. Trimming took off 6 bases at V and 6 bases at J, with 6 bases between the two ends. Germline assignment: CDR1 DFQATT and CDR2 SNEGSKA (reference sequence). CDR3 in DNA: TGCAGTGCCGGGGTCGAGCAGTACTTC. It codes for CSAGVEQYF.

This clone was seen only a few times. The rearrangement links TRBV23-1 to TRBJ1-5, with TRBD1 matching 8 bases. TRBV23-1 is known as an ORF, though its function is uncertain. This CDR3 is 18 amino acids long. Trimming took 0 bases from V and 5 from J; bases not matched to a gene: 12. CDR3 protein: CASSQSSRTGREDQPQHF. CDR3 DNA: TGCGCCAGCAGTCAATCTAGCCGGACAGGGAGGGAGGATCAGCCCCAGCATTTT.

The V call is TRBV7-9, the J call TRBJ2-2, with TRBD1 matching 11 bases. Germline values: CDR1 SEHNR, CDR2 FQNEAQ (reference sequence). The CDR3 length is 15 residues. V lost 4 bases and J lost 4; bases outside the gene matches: 2. CDR3 protein: CASSWGTGGTGELFF. The CDR3 DNA sequence: TGTGCCAGCAGCTGGGGGACAGGGGGCACCGGGGAGCTGTTTTTT.

The chain links TRBV4-3 to TRBJ1-1; 8 positions match TRBD1. This CDR3 has 16 residues. V dropped 4 bases and J dropped 5; count of bases not matched to a gene: 12. Looked up from germline, CDR1 is LGHNA and CDR2 is YSLEER. This CDR3 reads CASSPTVGQGATEAFF. CDR3 nucleotide sequence: TGCGCCAGCAGCCCCACGGTTGGTCAGGGGGCAACTGAAGCTTTCTTT.

This chain links TRBV4-1 with TRBJ2-7; the match to TRBD2 covers 8 bases. The CDR3 is 15 amino acids. Germline V CDR1 and CDR2: MGHRA, YSYEKL. V was clipped by 4 bases and J by 3 bases; unmatched bases: 8. CDR3 DNA: TGCGCCAGCAGCCGTCGGGAGGGCCCCAGCTACGAGCAGTACTTC. Translating it yields CASSRREGPSYEQYF.

The chain uses TRBV27 and TRBJ2-5, with TRBD2 matching over 12 bases. V shed 2 bases and J 4 bases; nucleotides not matched to a gene: 5. The CDR3 sequence is 16 residues long. CDR1 MNHEY and CDR2 SMNVEV come from the germline V gene (reference sequence). DNA for the CDR3: TGTGCCAGCAGTTTAACGCTAGCGGGAGGGCGAGAGACCCAGTACTTC. The encoded protein is CASSLTLAGGRETQYF.

J is TRBJ2-5 and V is TRBV10-3, with D uncertain. CDR3 length equals 14 residues. Germline assignment: CDR1 ENHRY and CDR2 SYGVKD. The V end lost 2 bases, the J end lost 2 bases, and 9 bases lay between the germline ends. Written as DNA, the CDR3 is TGTGCCATCAGTGAGCTACTCCCACAAGAGACCCAGTACTTC. Translation: CAISELLPQETQYF.

The chain carries TRBV4-1 and TRBJ2-1; D unresolved. From germline, CDR1 is MGHRA and CDR2 YSYEKL. The V gene lost 1 base and the J gene lost 7 bases, with 8 bases spanning the gap. The CDR3 has 13 residues. The DNA of the CDR3 is TGCGCCAGCAGCCAAGGGGGTAGGAATGAGCAGTTCTTC. It encodes CASSQGGRNEQFF.

This chain joins TRBV14 and TRBJ1-1; 11 bases are a match to TRBD1. The CDR3 is made up of 15 amino acids. Germline CDR1 and CDR2: SGHDN and FVKESK. V lost 4 bases and J lost 4; bases outside the gene matches: 5. The CDR3 DNA sequence: TGTGCCAGCAGCCGGACCGGGACAGGGGGCACTGAAGCTTTCTTT. It encodes CASSRTGTGGTEAFF.

The chain recombines TRBV19 with TRBJ2-3; D remains ambiguous. This CDR3 has 13 amino acids. V gave up 6 bases and J gave up 2 bases, with 9 bases separating them. The germline gives CDR1 LNHDA, CDR2 SQIVND (reference sequence). CDR3 nucleotides: TGTGCCAGTAGGGACCGCCTCACAGATACGCAGTATTTT. Protein sequence: CASRDRLTDTQYF.